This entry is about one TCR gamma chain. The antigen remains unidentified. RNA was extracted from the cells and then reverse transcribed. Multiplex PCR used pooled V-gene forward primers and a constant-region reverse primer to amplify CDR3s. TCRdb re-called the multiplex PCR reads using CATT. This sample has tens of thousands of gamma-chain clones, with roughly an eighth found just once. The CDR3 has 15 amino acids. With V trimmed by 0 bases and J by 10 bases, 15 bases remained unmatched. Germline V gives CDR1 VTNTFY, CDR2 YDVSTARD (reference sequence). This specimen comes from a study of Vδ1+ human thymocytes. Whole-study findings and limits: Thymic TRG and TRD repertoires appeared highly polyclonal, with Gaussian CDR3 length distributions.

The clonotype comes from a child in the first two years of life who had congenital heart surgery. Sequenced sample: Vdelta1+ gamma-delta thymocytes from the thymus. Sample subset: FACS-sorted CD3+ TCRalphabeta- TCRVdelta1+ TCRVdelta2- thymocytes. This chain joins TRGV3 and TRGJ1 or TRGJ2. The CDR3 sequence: CATWDRPEPDRKKLF. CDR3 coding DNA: TGTGCCACCTGGGACAGGCCCGAACCCGATAGGAAGAAACTCTTT.